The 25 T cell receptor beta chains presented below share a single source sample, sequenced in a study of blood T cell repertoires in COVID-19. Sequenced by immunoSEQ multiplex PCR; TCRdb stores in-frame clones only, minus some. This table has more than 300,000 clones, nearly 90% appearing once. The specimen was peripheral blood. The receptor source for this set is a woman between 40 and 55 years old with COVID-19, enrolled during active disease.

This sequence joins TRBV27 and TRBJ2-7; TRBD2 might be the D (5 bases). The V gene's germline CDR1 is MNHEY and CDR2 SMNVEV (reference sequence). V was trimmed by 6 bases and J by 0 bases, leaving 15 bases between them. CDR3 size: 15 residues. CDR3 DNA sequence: TGTGCCAGCAGCCCCACGGGGTTGGGCTCCTACGAGCAGTACTTC. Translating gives CASSPTGLGSYEQYF.

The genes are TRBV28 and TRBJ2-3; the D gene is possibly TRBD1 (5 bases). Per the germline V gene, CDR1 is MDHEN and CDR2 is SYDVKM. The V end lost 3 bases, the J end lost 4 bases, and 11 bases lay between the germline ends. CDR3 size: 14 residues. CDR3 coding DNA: TGTGCCAGCAGTTTTATGGAAGGGGCAGATACGCAGTATTTT. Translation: CASSFMEGADTQYF.

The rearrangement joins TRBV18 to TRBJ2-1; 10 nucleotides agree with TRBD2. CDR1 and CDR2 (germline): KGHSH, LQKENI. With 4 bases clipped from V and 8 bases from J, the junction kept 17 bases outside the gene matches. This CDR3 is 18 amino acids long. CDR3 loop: CASSLWSGGANLVHEQFF. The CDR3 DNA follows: TGTGCCAGCTCACTGTGGAGCGGGGGGGCCAATTTAGTACATGAGCAGTTCTTC.

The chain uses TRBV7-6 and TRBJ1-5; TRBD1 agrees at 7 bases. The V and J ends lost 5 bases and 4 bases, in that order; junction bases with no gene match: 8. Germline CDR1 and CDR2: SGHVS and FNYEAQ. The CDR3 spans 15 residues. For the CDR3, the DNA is TGTGCCAGCAGCATCGGGACAGATGAAAATCAGCCCCAGCATTTT. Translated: CASSIGTDENQPQHF.

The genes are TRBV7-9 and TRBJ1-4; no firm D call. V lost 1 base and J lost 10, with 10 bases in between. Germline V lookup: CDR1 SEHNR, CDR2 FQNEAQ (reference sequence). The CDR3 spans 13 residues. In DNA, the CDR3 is TGTGCCAGCAGCTTAGATCTCACGGGAAAACTGTTTTTT. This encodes CASSLDLTGKLFF.

The CDR3 reads CASSIGPGGETQYF. The CDR3 region has the DNA TGTGCCAGTAGTATCGGGCCAGGGGGAGAGACCCAGTACTTC. The rearrangement joins TRBV19 to TRBJ2-5; TRBD1 agrees at 7 bases. The CDR3 loop spans 14 amino acids. Germline lookup yields CDR1 LNHDA and CDR2 SQIVND (reference sequence). The junction had 5 bases not matched to a gene; V was cut back by 3 bases and J by 4 bases.

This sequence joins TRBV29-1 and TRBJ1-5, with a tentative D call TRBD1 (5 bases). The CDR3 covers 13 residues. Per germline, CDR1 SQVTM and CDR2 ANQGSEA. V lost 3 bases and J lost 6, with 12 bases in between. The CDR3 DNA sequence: TGCAGCGTTGAGCAGGGTCAGGGTCAGCCCCAGCATTTT. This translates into CSVEQGQGQPQHF.

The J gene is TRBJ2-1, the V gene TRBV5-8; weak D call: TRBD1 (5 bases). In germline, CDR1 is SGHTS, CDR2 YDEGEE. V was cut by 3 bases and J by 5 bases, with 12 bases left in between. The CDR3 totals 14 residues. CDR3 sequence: CASSWGSENNEQFF. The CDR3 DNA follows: TGTGCCAGCAGCTGGGGCTCGGAGAACAATGAGCAGTTCTTC.

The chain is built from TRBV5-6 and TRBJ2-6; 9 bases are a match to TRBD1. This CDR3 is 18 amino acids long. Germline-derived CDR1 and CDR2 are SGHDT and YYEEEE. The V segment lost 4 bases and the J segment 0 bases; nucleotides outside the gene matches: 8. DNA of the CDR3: TGTGCCAGCAGCCCTAGGACAGGGGCGAACTCTGGGGCCAACGTCCTGACTTTC. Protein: CASSPRTGANSGANVLTF.

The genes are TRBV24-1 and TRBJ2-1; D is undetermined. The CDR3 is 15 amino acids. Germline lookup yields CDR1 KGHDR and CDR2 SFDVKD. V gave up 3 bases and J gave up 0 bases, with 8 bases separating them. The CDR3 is CATSDPGSSYNEQFF. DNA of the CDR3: TGTGCCACCAGTGATCCAGGAAGCTCCTACAATGAGCAGTTCTTC.

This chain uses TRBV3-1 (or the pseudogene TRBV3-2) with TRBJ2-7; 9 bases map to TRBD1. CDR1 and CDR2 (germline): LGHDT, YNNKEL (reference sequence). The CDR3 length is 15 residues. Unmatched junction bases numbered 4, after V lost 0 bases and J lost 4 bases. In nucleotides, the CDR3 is TGTGCCAGCAGCCAAGAAACAGGGGGCACGTACGAGCAGTACTTC. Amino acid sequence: CASSQETGGTYEQYF.

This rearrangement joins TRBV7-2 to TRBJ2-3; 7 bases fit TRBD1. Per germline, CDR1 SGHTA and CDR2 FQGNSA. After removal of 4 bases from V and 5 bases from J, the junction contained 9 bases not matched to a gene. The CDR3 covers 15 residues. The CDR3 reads CASSSSGTVVDTQYF. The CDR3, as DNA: TGTGCCAGCAGCTCATCCGGGACAGTCGTAGATACGCAGTATTTT.

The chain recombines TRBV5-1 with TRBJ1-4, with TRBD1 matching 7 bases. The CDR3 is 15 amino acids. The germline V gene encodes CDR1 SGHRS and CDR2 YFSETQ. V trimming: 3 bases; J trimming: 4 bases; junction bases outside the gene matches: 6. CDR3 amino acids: CASSSPAGGNEKLFF. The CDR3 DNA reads TGCGCCAGCAGCTCCCCCGCAGGGGGTAATGAAAAACTGTTTTTT. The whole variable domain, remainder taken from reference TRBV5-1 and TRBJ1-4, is KAGVTQTPRYLIKTRGQQVTLSCSPISGHRSVSWYQQTPGQGLQFLFEYFSETQRNKGNFPGRFSGRQFSNSRSEMNVSTLELGDSALYLCASSSPAGGNEKLFFGSGTQLSVL.

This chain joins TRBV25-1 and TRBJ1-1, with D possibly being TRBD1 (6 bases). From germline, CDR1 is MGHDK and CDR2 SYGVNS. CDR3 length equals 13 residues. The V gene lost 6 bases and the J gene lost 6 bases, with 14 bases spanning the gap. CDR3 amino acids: CASSRGAPSEAFF. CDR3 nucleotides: TGTGCCAGCAGCCGGGGGGCACCTTCTGAAGCTTTCTTT.

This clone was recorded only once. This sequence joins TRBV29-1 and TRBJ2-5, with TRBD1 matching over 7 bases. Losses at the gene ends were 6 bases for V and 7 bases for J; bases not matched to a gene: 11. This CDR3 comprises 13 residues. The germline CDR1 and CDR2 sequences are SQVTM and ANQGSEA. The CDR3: CSVTGTARGTQYF. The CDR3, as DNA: TGCAGCGTGACCGGGACAGCAAGAGGGACCCAGTACTTC.

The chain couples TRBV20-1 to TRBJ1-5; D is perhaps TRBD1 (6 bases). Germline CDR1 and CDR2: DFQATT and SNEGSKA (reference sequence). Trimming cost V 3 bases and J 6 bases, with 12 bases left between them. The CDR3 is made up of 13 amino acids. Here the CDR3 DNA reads TGCAGTGCTAGTCGGGGGGCTAGTCAGCCCCAGCATTTT. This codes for CSASRGASQPQHF.

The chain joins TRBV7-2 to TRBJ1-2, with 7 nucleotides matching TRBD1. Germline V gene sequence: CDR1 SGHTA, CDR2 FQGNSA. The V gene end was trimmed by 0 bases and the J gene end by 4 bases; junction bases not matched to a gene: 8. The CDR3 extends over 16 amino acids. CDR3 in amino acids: CASSLAGRGSGYGYTF. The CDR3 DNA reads TGTGCCAGCAGCTTAGCCGGCAGGGGGTCGGGCTATGGCTACACCTTC.

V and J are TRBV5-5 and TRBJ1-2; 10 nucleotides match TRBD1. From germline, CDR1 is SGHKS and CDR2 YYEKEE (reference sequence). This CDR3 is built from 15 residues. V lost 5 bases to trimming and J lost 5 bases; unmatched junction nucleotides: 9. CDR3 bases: TGTGCCAGCAGGTACGATGGGACAGGGGATTATGGCTACACCTTC. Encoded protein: CASRYDGTGDYGYTF. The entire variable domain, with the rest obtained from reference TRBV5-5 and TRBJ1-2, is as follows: DAGVTQSPTHLIKTRGQQVTLRCSPISGHKSVSWYQQVLGQGPQFIFQYYEKEERGRGNFPDRFSARQFPNYSSELNVNALLLGDSALYLCASRYDGTGDYGYTFGSGTRLTVV.

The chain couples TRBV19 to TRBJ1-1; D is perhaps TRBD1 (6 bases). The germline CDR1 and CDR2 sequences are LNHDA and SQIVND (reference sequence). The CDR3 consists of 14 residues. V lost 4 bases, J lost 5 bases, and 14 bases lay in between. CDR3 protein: CASSRGTRETEAFF. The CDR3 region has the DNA TGTGCCAGTAGTAGGGGGACACGAGAGACTGAAGCTTTCTTT.

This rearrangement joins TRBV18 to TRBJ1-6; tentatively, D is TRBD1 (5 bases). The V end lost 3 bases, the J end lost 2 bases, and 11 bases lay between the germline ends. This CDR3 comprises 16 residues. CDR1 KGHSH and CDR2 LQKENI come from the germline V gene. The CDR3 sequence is CASSPDSSTYNSPLHF. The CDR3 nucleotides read TGTGCCAGCTCACCCGACAGCTCTACCTATAATTCACCCCTCCACTTT. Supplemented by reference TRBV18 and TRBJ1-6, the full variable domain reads NAGVMQNPRHLVRRRGQEARLRCSPMKGHSHVYWYRQLPEEGLKFMVYLQKENIIDESGMPKERFSAEFPKEGPSILRIQQVVRGDSAAYFCASSPDSSTYNSPLHFGNGTRLTVT.

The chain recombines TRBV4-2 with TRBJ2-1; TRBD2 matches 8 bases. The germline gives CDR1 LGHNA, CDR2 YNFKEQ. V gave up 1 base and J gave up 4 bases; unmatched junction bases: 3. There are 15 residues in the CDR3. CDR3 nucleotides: TGTGCCAGCAGCCAAGCAGCGGGGGTTTACAATGAGCAGTTCTTC. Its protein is CASSQAAGVYNEQFF.

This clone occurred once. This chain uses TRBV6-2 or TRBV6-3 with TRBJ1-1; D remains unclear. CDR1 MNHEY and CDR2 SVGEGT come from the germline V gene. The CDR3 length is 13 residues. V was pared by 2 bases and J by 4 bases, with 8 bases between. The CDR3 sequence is CASSYEGSTEAFF. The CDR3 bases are TGTGCCAGCAGTTACGAGGGTTCCACTGAAGCTTTCTTT.

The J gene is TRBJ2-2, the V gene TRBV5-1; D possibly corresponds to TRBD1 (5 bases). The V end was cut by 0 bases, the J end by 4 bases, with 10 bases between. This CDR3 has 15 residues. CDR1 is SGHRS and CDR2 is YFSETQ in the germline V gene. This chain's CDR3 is CASSLGQGSTGELFF. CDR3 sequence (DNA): TGCGCCAGCAGCTTGGGGCAGGGAAGCACCGGGGAGCTGTTTTTT. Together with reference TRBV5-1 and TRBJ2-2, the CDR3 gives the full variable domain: KAGVTQTPRYLIKTRGQQVTLSCSPISGHRSVSWYQQTPGQGLQFLFEYFSETQRNKGNFPGRFSGRQFSNSRSEMNVSTLELGDSALYLCASSLGQGSTGELFFGEGSRLTVL.

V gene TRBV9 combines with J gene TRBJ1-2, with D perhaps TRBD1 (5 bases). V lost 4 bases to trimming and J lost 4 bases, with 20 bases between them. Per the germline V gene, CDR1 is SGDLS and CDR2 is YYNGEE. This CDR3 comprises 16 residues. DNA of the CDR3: TGTGCCAGCAGCCCCCGGATACAGGCGTATAGCTATGGCTACACCTTC. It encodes CASSPRIQAYSYGYTF.

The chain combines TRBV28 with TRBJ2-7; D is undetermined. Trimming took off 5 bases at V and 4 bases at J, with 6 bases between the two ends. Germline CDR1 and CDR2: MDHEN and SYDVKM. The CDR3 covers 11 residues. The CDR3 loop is CASSPKYEQYF. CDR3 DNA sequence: TGTGCCAGCAGTCCCAAATACGAGCAGTACTTC.